Listed below are T cell receptor beta chains from one sample, sequenced in a study of blood T cell repertoires in COVID-19. The table came from immunoSEQ multiplex PCR; TCRdb's copy has only in-frame clones and leaves some out. The sample has 130,000 to 150,000 clones; 84% are singletons. Sequencing used PBMCs or T cells enriched from blood (not recorded which). These TCRs come from a man aged 35 to 55 with acute COVID-19. The CDR3 runs from the conserved cysteine through the conserved F or W. The order of the fields is J gene, D gene, V gene, CDR3 protein, CDR3 DNA. A D gene is named only where the DNA matches it firmly.

j_gene: TRBJ2-7
d_gene: NA
v_gene: TRBV6-2/TRBV6-3
CDR3aa: CASSYSEYHTAAYEQYF
CDR3nt: TGTGCCAGCAGTTACTCCGAGTACCATACCGCCGCCTACGAGCAGTACTTC

j_gene: TRBJ1-1
d_gene: TRBD1
v_gene: TRBV2
CDR3aa: CASTRGQGMNTEAFF
CDR3nt: TGTGCCAGCACTAGGGGACAGGGAATGAACACTGAAGCTTTCTTT

j_gene: TRBJ2-7
d_gene: TRBD1
v_gene: TRBV4-1
CDR3aa: CASSHNSPGQGLDEQYF
CDR3nt: TGCGCCAGCAGCCATAACTCACCGGGACAGGGTCTGGACGAGCAGTACTTC

j_gene: TRBJ2-3
d_gene: TRBD2
v_gene: TRBV28
CDR3aa: CASSLTSGLSTDTQYF
CDR3nt: TGTGCCAGCAGTCTCACTAGCGGGCTTAGCACAGATACGCAGTATTTT

j_gene: TRBJ2-1
d_gene: TRBD2
v_gene: TRBV5-4
CDR3aa: CASSTKGAGGRYNEQFF
CDR3nt: TGTGCCAGCAGTACAAAGGGAGCGGGGGGGAGATACAATGAGCAGTTCTTC

j_gene: TRBJ2-7
d_gene: NA
v_gene: TRBV11-2
CDR3aa: CASSPVLRGAYEQYF
CDR3nt: TGTGCCAGCAGCCCCGTTTTGCGCGGCGCCTACGAGCAGTACTTC

j_gene: TRBJ2-7
d_gene: NA
v_gene: TRBV11-3
CDR3aa: CASSPPGISYEQYF
CDR3nt: TGTGCCAGCAGCCCCCCGGGAATCTCCTACGAGCAGTACTTC

j_gene: TRBJ2-6
d_gene: TRBD2
v_gene: TRBV11-2
CDR3aa: CASSQRGLGSGANVLTF
CDR3nt: TGTGCCAGCAGCCAGCGGGGGCTTGGGTCTGGGGCCAACGTCCTGACTTTC

j_gene: TRBJ2-1
d_gene: TRBD2
v_gene: TRBV30
CDR3aa: CAWDKVAGHEQFF
CDR3nt: TGTGCCTGGGATAAGGTAGCGGGGCATGAGCAGTTCTTC

j_gene: TRBJ1-1
d_gene: TRBD1
v_gene: TRBV19
CDR3aa: CASRPEQGAWTEAFF
CDR3nt: TGTGCCAGTAGACCCGAACAGGGGGCGTGGACTGAAGCTTTCTTT

j_gene: TRBJ2-1
d_gene: TRBD1
v_gene: TRBV29-1
CDR3aa: CSFRGTRTAYEQFF
CDR3nt: TGCAGCTTCAGGGGGACCCGGACGGCCTATGAGCAGTTCTTC

j_gene: TRBJ1-5
d_gene: NA
v_gene: TRBV6-2/TRBV6-3
CDR3aa: CASIPGGGLNQPQHF
CDR3nt: TGTGCCAGCATCCCTGGGGGGGGGCTTAATCAGCCCCAGCATTTT

j_gene: TRBJ2-7
d_gene: NA
v_gene: TRBV5-1
CDR3aa: CASSLARMAREQYF
CDR3nt: TGCGCCAGCAGTCTAGCGCGAATGGCACGCGAGCAGTACTTC

j_gene: TRBJ1-5
d_gene: NA
v_gene: TRBV7-6
CDR3aa: CASSLPGGPQHF
CDR3nt: TGTGCCAGCAGCTTGCCCGGCGGGCCCCAGCATTTT

j_gene: TRBJ2-2
d_gene: NA
v_gene: TRBV24-1
CDR3aa: CATSDRGTANTGELFF
CDR3nt: TGTGCCACCAGTGACCGGGGGACGGCGAACACCGGGGAGCTGTTTTTT